These 23 T cell receptor beta chains share one sample of origin, sequenced in a study of blood T cell repertoires in COVID-19 (dated by TCRdb to about 2020). Library prep was done by the immunoSEQ multiplex PCR assay. The table was pulled from immuneACCESS by TCRdb, which kept in-frame rearrangements only. Such tables lose some clones; where checked, under half of the loss comes from unresolved V genes, and the rest has no known cause. The sample table records about 230,000 clones; around 80% of these occur just once. More than 1.2% of the sample rests with the top ten. Sequenced sample: peripheral blood. These receptors were collected from a woman in her thirties or forties who had recovered from COVID-19.

J is TRBJ1-5 and V is TRBV13; D not certain. CDR1 and CDR2 from the germline V gene are PRHDT and FYEKMQ (reference sequence). Trimming cost V 4 bases and J 7 bases, with 11 bases left between them. The CDR3 loop spans 13 amino acids. CDR3 in amino acids: CASSSTHQQPQHF. In DNA, the CDR3 is TGTGCCAGCAGCTCCACCCATCAGCAGCCCCAGCATTTT.

This chain links TRBV7-2 with TRBJ2-7; 10 bases line up with TRBD2. Per the germline V gene, CDR1 is SGHTA and CDR2 is FQGNSA. This CDR3 contains 14 residues. The trim removed 5 bases at V and 5 bases at J, leaving 6 bases unmatched. CDR3 loop: CASSLQGLADEQYF. The CDR3 DNA follows: TGTGCCAGCAGCCTCCAAGGACTAGCGGACGAGCAGTACTTC.

The chain employs TRBV25-1 and TRBJ1-1; 7 nucleotides agree with TRBD1. V was clipped by 1 base and J by 1 base; unmatched bases: 6. Germline-derived CDR1 and CDR2 are MGHDK and SYGVNS. The CDR3 sequence is 16 residues long. CDR3 DNA: TGTGCCAGCAGTGAATCAGAGGGACAGAGGAACACTGAAGCTTTCTTT. Its translation: CASSESEGQRNTEAFF.

The J gene is TRBJ2-7, the V gene TRBV5-1; 7 bases match TRBD1. The CDR3 is made up of 13 amino acids. Unmatched junction bases numbered 3, after V lost 0 bases and J lost 6 bases. Germline CDR1 and CDR2: SGHRS and YFSETQ. The CDR3 here is CASSLGQGPEQYF. The CDR3, as DNA: TGCGCCAGCAGCTTGGGACAGGGCCCCGAGCAGTACTTC.

The chain recombines TRBV9 with TRBJ2-5, with TRBD2 as a possible D gene (6 bases). The CDR3 has 13 residues. V was clipped by 4 bases and J by 5 bases, with 12 bases between them. The germline V gene encodes CDR1 SGDLS and CDR2 YYNGEE. In nucleotides, the CDR3 is TGTGCCAGCAGCCTAGAGGGGAGGGAGACCCAGTACTTC. It codes for CASSLEGRETQYF.

The gene calls are TRBV2 and TRBJ1-1, with D possibly being TRBD1 (6 bases). V was pared by 3 bases and J by 2 bases, with 13 bases between. In germline, CDR1 is SNHLY, CDR2 FYNNEI. The CDR3 spans 15 residues. The CDR3 DNA reads as TGTGCCAGCAGTGATTGGGGGACACTAAACACTGAAGCTTTCTTT. It encodes CASSDWGTLNTEAFF.

The V and J genes are TRBV5-1 and TRBJ2-6, with unresolved D. V was pared by 4 bases and J by 4 bases, with 9 bases between. Germline V CDR1 and CDR2: SGHRS, YFSETQ. The CDR3 is 14 amino acids. The CDR3 here is CASSAGSGANVLTF. The CDR3 nucleotides are TGCGCCAGCAGCGCTGGCTCCGGGGCCAACGTCCTGACTTTC.

The rearrangement joins TRBV19 to TRBJ2-7; D remains unclear. Trimming took off 1 base at V and 3 bases at J, with 10 bases between the two ends. Germline V lookup: CDR1 LNHDA, CDR2 SQIVND (reference sequence). This CDR3 comprises 14 residues. The CDR3: CASSIGSNLYEQYF. The CDR3, as DNA: TGTGCCAGTAGTATAGGCAGTAATCTCTACGAGCAGTACTTC.

The V gene is TRBV5-6, the J gene TRBJ1-1; no reliable D call. CDR3 size: 15 residues. Per the germline V gene, CDR1 is SGHDT and CDR2 is YYEEEE. Trimming removed 0 bases from V and 7 bases from J, with 16 bases in between. The CDR3 region is CASSLDPGITGEAFF. The CDR3 DNA reads TGTGCCAGCAGCTTGGATCCGGGAATCACTGGTGAAGCTTTCTTT.

The J gene is TRBJ2-5, the V gene TRBV27; tentative D call: TRBD1 (6 bases). The V and J ends lost 3 bases and 3 bases respectively, with 8 bases between them. The germline gives CDR1 MNHEY, CDR2 SMNVEV (reference sequence). The length of the CDR3 is 13 residues. The CDR3 sequence is CASSFTGKETQYF. DNA for the CDR3: TGTGCCAGCAGTTTTACAGGGAAAGAGACCCAGTACTTC.

This clone occurred a few times. This chain uses TRBV13 with TRBJ2-7, with D maybe TRBD1 (6 bases). Germline V lookup: CDR1 PRHDT, CDR2 FYEKMQ (reference sequence). CDR3 length: 18 amino acids. Deletions cut 5 bases from V and 0 bases from J, with 23 bases between. CDR3 nucleotide sequence: TGTGCCAGCAGCGCAAGCCGACCCACAGGGACGGACTCCTACGAGCAGTACTTC. Translated, it gives CASSASRPTGTDSYEQYF. Based on the CDR3 plus reference TRBV13 and TRBJ2-7, the full variable domain is AAGVIQSPRHLIKEKRETATLKCYPIPRHDTVYWYQQGPGQDPQFLISFYEKMQSDKGSIPDRFSAQQFSDYHSELNMSSLELGDSALYFCASSASRPTGTDSYEQYFGPGTRLTVT.

The chain links TRBV5-1 to TRBJ1-4; D may be TRBD1 (5 bases). There are 15 residues in the CDR3. Germline V lookup: CDR1 SGHRS, CDR2 YFSETQ. The V end was cut by 0 bases, the J end by 2 bases, with 8 bases between. The CDR3 DNA reads TGCGCCAGCAGCTTGGCGGAGGGGACTAATGAAAAACTGTTTTTT. It codes for CASSLAEGTNEKLFF.

The rearrangement uses TRBV5-6 and TRBJ2-3; D is uncertain. The germline V gene has CDR1 SGHDT and CDR2 YYEEEE. Trimming took off 0 bases at V and 2 bases at J, with 7 bases between the two ends. The CDR3 sequence is 14 residues long. The CDR3: CASSLGQFTDTQYF. In DNA, the CDR3 is TGTGCCAGCAGCTTGGGGCAGTTCACAGATACGCAGTATTTT. The entire variable domain, with the rest obtained from reference TRBV5-6 and TRBJ2-3, is as follows: DAGVTQSPTHLIKTRGQQVTLRCSPKSGHDTVSWYQQALGQGPQFIFQYYEEEERQRGNFPDRFSGHQFPNYSSELNVNALLLGDSALYLCASSLGQFTDTQYFGPGTRLTVL.

The rearrangement links TRBV7-9 to TRBJ2-7; TRBD1 might be the D (6 bases). CDR3 length equals 14 residues. Germline CDR1 reads SEHNR; CDR2 reads FQNEAQ (reference sequence). Between the trimmed V and J ends, which lost 1 base and 4 bases, there was a span of 11 bases. Here the CDR3 DNA reads TGTGCCAGCAGCTTAGGGGGGCCTATGTACGAGCAGTACTTC. This sequence encodes CASSLGGPMYEQYF.

The sample holds a few counts of this clone. V and J are TRBV11-3 and TRBJ2-7; 7 bases agree with TRBD1. Germline values: CDR1 SGHNT, CDR2 YENEEA. The CDR3 has 14 residues. Trimming at V came to 1 base and at J to 7 bases, leaving 7 bases not matched to a gene. The CDR3 spells CASSLGGGSWEQYF. CDR3 nucleotides: TGTGCCAGCAGCTTAGGAGGGGGCTCTTGGGAGCAGTACTTC.

V is TRBV18 and J is TRBJ1-6, with TRBD1 as a possible D gene (6 bases). CDR3 length: 15 residues. Germline V gives CDR1 KGHSH, CDR2 LQKENI. V was trimmed by 3 bases and J by 7 bases, leaving 13 bases between them. The CDR3: CASSPLTGINSPLHF. CDR3 in DNA: TGTGCCAGCTCACCTCTGACAGGCATAAATTCACCCCTCCACTTT.

The chain employs TRBV19 and TRBJ2-2; TRBD2 might be the D (6 bases). Germline assignment: CDR1 LNHDA and CDR2 SQIVND (reference sequence). The CDR3 consists of 15 residues. Trimming shortened V by 3 bases and J by 3 bases, and 11 bases separated the two germline ends. As DNA, the CDR3 is TGTGCCAGTAGTATCGGCGGGGCCTACACCGGGGAGCTGTTTTTT. Its translation: CASSIGGAYTGELFF.

The gene calls are TRBV15 and TRBJ1-2, with D unresolved. The CDR3 sequence is 14 residues long. CDR1 is LNHNV and CDR2 is YYDKDF in the germline V gene (reference sequence). Trimming shortened V by 0 bases and J by 7 bases, and 12 bases separated the two germline ends. This chain's CDR3 is CATSRDRGNRGYTF. As DNA, the CDR3 is TGTGCCACCAGCAGAGATCGGGGTAATCGTGGCTACACCTTC.

The V gene is TRBV11-2, the J gene TRBJ1-6, with D uncertain. Looked up from germline, CDR1 is SGHAT and CDR2 is FQNNGV. Trimming cost V 5 bases and J 0 bases, with 11 bases left between them. CDR3 length: 16 residues. The CDR3 is CASSRVSSSYNSPLHF. DNA for the CDR3: TGTGCCAGCAGCCGGGTCTCCAGCTCCTATAATTCACCCCTCCACTTT.

This clone was detected many times. The J gene is TRBJ2-1, the V gene TRBV4-3, with 10 bases fitting TRBD2. This CDR3 contains 16 residues. Germline loops: CDR1 LGHNA, CDR2 YSLEER. J was trimmed by 6 bases and V by 4 bases; bases with no gene match: 9. The CDR3 nucleotides read TGCGCCAGCAGCCTACAGCTAGCGGGGGAATCCAATGAGCAGTTCTTC. Its translation: CASSLQLAGESNEQFF.

The chain employs TRBV7-9 and TRBJ1-3; D gene unclear. V was pared by 1 base and J by 0 bases, with 10 bases between. The CDR3 is 16 residues long. CDR1 SEHNR and CDR2 FQNEAQ come from the germline V gene (reference sequence). The CDR3 nucleotides are TGTGCCAGCAGCTTAGGGAGTACCTTCTCTGGAAACACCATATATTTT. As protein: CASSLGSTFSGNTIYF.

The chain links TRBV13 to TRBJ2-7; D is possibly TRBD1 (6 bases). Germline CDR1 PRHDT, CDR2 FYEKMQ (reference sequence). CDR3 length equals 14 residues. The V gene lost 0 bases and the J gene lost 5 bases, with 11 bases spanning the gap. CDR3 amino acids: CASSLGQGPHEQYF. The DNA of the CDR3 is TGTGCCAGCAGCTTAGGACAGGGTCCCCACGAGCAGTACTTC. The full variable domain, rest sourced from reference TRBV13 and TRBJ2-7, is AAGVIQSPRHLIKEKRETATLKCYPIPRHDTVYWYQQGPGQDPQFLISFYEKMQSDKGSIPDRFSAQQFSDYHSELNMSSLELGDSALYFCASSLGQGPHEQYFGPGTRLTVT.

Concerning this clone itself: At one of its ends the junction is not consistent with the germline gene, which may arise from a read error. The J gene is TRBJ1-1, the V gene TRBV7-7; the D gene is possibly TRBD1 (5 bases). Germline V lookup: CDR1 SSHAT, CDR2 FNYEAQ (reference sequence). The CDR3 spans 16 residues. CDR3 sequence (DNA): TGTGCTAGCAGCTTAGCAAGGAAGGGGAACAACACTGAAGCTTTCTTT. This translates into CASSLARKGNNTEAFF.